Shown below are 2 T cell receptor beta chains from a single sample sequenced in a study of a mutant IDH1 vaccine in newly diagnosed glioma. Their cognate antigens are unknown. Time point described: week 5, during vaccination. A single vaccine dose contained 300 ug of mutant IDH1 20-mer peptide, and topical imiquimod was used with it. Only in-frame clones appear in the TCRdb table, and some are missing; sequencing was by immunoSEQ multiplex PCR. The sample records roughly 50,000 clones, 81% being singletons. The specimen comprised PBMCs, sampled from a glioma patient whose treatment included an IDH1 peptide vaccine. Receptors originate from a man aged 25-40 years with glioma.

V usage is TRBV7-9 and J usage is TRBJ2-2; 7 bases agree with TRBD2. Germline CDR1 is SEHNR and CDR2 is FQNEAQ (reference sequence). There are 17 residues in the CDR3. V was clipped by 5 bases and J by 0 bases; unmatched bases: 9. For the CDR3, the DNA is TGTGCCAGCAGCCCCCACACTAGCGACCCGAACACCGGGGAGCTGTTTTTT. Translation gives CASSPHTSDPNTGELFF.

The chain carries TRBV18 and TRBJ1-6; no definite D call. The CDR3 consists of 14 residues. V shed 8 bases and J shed 7 bases, with 15 bases lying between them. CDR1 and CDR2 (germline): KGHSH, LQKENI. CDR3 sequence: CASTPRETNSPLHF. The CDR3, as DNA: TGTGCCAGCACTCCTCGGGAGACAAATTCACCCCTCCACTTT.